Listed below are T cell receptor beta chains from one sample, sequenced in a study of T cell changes during pregnancy in multiple sclerosis. Sequencing used immunoSEQ multiplex PCR; TCRdb keeps in-frame clones, though not all of them. Altogether tens of thousands of clones are present, 90% being singletons, with the ten largest covering approximately 1.5%. The sequencing used peripheral blood, collected in the third trimester of pregnancy. All receptors derive from a female donor with multiple sclerosis, enrolled in a pregnancy study. The conserved cysteine and the conserved F or W are not part of the CDR3 here. Each record gives: V gene, J gene, CDR3 protein.

>TRBV19|TRBJ1-6
ASSIAGANNSPLH
>TRBV5-6|TRBJ2-7
ASSLQGLDYEQY
>TRBV13|TRBJ2-1
ASSLEGFTSYNEQF
>TRBV5-1|TRBJ2-2
ASSLSVNTGELF
>TRBV27|TRBJ2-7
ASSSSLPYEQY
>TRBV25-1|TRBJ2-7
ASRGVEGGLYEQY
>TRBV10-3|TRBJ2-7
AIAPGDYEQY
>TRBV29-1|TRBJ1-1
SVEGAGAEAF
>TRBV4-3|TRBJ1-1
ASSPAQTGYTEAF
>TRBV27|TRBJ2-2
ASSLLRDSTNTGELF
>TRBV11-2|TRBJ1-5
ASSPHSGTVSNQPQH
>TRBV5-1|TRBJ2-3
ASSLLQGLRDTQY
>TRBV7-9|TRBJ1-5
ASSLGGDQPQH
>TRBV28|TRBJ1-1
ASSLSRGRTEAF